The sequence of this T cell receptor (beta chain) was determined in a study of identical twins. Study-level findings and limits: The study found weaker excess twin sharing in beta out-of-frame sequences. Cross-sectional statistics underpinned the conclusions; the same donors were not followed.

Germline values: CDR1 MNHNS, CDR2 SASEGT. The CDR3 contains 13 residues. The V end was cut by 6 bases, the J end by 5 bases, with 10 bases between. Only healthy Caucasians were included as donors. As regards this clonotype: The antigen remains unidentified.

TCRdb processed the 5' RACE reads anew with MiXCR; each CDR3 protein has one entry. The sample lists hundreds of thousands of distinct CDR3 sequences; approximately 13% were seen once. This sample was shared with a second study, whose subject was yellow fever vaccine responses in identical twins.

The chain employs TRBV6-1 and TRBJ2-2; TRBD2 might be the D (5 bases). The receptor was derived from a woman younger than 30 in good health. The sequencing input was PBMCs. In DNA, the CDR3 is TGTGCCAGCAGCAGATCGGGGACCGGGGAGCTGTTTTTT. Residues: CASSRSGTGELFF.